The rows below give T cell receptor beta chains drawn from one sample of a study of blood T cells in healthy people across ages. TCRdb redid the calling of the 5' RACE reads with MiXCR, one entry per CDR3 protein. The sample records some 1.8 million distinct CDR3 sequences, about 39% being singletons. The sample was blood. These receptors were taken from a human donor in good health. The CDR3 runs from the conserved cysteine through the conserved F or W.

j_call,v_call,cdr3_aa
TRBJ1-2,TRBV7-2,CASSQQGGLRGYTF
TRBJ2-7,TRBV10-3,CAISESGQGASEQYF
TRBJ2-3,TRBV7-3,CASSSSSGTDTQYF
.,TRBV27,CASSFFGFGETQYF
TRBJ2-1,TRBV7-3,CASSPDSGTGWNEQFF
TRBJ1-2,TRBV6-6,CASIMGTGVGYTF
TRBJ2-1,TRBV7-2,CASIPGGRYNEQFF
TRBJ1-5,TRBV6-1,CASGGTRRGNQPQHF
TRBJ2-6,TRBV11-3,CASSTGGVRSGTNVLTF
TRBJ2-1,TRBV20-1,CSGAGGGNEQFF
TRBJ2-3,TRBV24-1,CATSDSGYTDTQYF
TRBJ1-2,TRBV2,CASRMTESPNYGYTF
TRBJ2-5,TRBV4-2,CASSQTGLAGSQQYF
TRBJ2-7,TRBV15,CATSRVGSHGMSYEQYF
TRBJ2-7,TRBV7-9,CASSPPSVYEQYF
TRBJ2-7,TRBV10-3,CAIRSRATYEQYF
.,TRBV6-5,CASSYGITYEQYF
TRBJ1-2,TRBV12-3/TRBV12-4,CASRAEDGYTF
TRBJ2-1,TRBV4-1,CASSPVAASSYNEQFF
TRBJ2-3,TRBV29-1,CSVVYALAGYTDTQYF
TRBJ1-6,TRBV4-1,CASSPFVTRDSPLHF
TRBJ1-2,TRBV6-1,CASSGTRTGYTF
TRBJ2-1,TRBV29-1,CSVPPLGGDFNEQFF